This T cell receptor (beta chain) was identified in a study of cytomegalovirus exposure and HLA in healthy donors (dated by TCRdb to 2017 to 2019). Notes on the research overall: In an earlier analysis of around 540 of the donors, 276 Gb of sequence data and 117 million unique TCR beta sequences from about 179 million T cells were reported. A later genetic analysis took genome-wide SNP genotypes for about 55% of the 666 donors and used that subset as a discovery cohort. The genetic ancestry cluster associated with self-reported Caucasian donors included 81% of the 350 to 500 genotyped donors. An earlier analysis of about 600 of the donors used high-throughput TCR beta sequencing to judge whether each TCR beta V gene segment behaved as functional or pseudogenic. Roughly 290 gigabases of sequencing data and roughly 81 million unique TCR sequences made up an early release that covered over 550 HLA-typed donors. On average, around 240,000 unique TCR beta nucleotide sequences were sequenced per donor among 398 genotyped donors of the cohort, with about 19% of those sequences being non-productive. A later analysis re-analyzed previously published TCR beta repertoires from roughly 630 donors and added high-resolution HLA genotyping to study TCR occurrence patterns. Typing coverage differed by locus: A, B, C, DRB1 and DQB1 were typed in roughly 629-640 donors, DQA1 in about 500, DPA1 in some 570, and DPB1 in 472. Donor age, sex, ethnicity and CMV serostatus were compiled together with the repertoire data. The later analysis used no new phenotypic data to find candidate immune exposures, relying instead on TCR beta sequences and their occurrence across donors. HLA typing included class I and class II loci at four-digit resolution. All discovery cohort repertoires had been generated using a single sequencing platform. Because of strong linkage in the cohort, roughly five DR-DQ haplotypes were treated as single units for association and clustering. Besides the first cohort of around 670 subjects, a separate validation cohort made up of roughly 130 different subjects was used. To predict cytomegalovirus infection status, the study combined high-throughput TCR immunosequencing, statistical association of individual TCRs with disease status, and machine learning. The study was designed to test whether signatures of past pathogen exposure could be identified by cataloging public T cell receptors. The T cell repertoires of some 700 subjects were profiled by immunosequencing and related to cytomegalovirus serostatus.

Library generation was performed with the immunoSEQ multiplex PCR assay. For the multiplex PCR, a mixture combining 60 forward primers for TCR Vbeta segments and 13 reverse primers for TCR Jbeta segments was used. A multiplex PCR assay on genomic DNA amplified the CDR3 region of rearranged TCR beta genes. The amplified TCR beta libraries were sequenced on the Illumina HiSeq System as 87-base-pair reads. The authors' analysis ran thus. A later analysis counted about 80 million unique TCR beta chains across the 670 or so repertoires, and around 9.9 million of these chains were shared by at least two donors. Raw reads were error-corrected and collapsed into unique sequences with a nearest-neighbor algorithm that merged closely related sequences to remove PCR and sequencing errors. V, D and J gene segments were assigned by aligning CDR3 sequences to IMGT reference sequences. For a sequence to be retained, a match of at least six nucleotides was required to both a V gene segment and a J gene segment. A rearrangement was called productive if the CDR3 had no stop codons and remained in frame with V and J, and every other rearrangement was called non-productive. CDR3 was defined according to IMGT convention as the region running from the second conserved V-encoded cysteine to the conserved J-encoded phenylalanine. The earlier analysis of around 640 of the donors excluded sequences that lacked an unambiguous match to a single V gene segment. An earlier analysis of fewer than 750 of the donors classified V segments as functional when productive rearrangements were above 56.7% and as segregating when the standard deviation between donors was above 5%. A statistical classification framework was built to diagnose cytomegalovirus status from the catalog of TCR beta chain sequences. In a later analysis, V and J genes were assigned by comparing TCR nucleotide sequences against IMGT/GENE-DB human TR gene sequences. The TCRdist pipeline was used in a later analysis to assign CDR3 sequences and most-parsimonious VDJ recombination scenarios. In a later analysis, each TCR beta chain was defined by its CDR3 amino acid sequence together with its V-gene family, and reads without a unique V-gene family were excluded. A later analysis removed over 500 highly shared, low-generation-probability nucleotide sequences to deal with suspected cross-contamination and a sequencing artifact. In a later analysis, a clonal expansion index for each public chain was calculated from normalized within-repertoire ranks of inferred template counts. In a later analysis, generation probabilities were computed with a VDJ recombination model fitted to out-of-frame rearrangements, and the resulting probabilities were checked against IGoR. In a later analysis, hypergeometric tests were used to score TCR-TCR, TCR-HLA and TCR-CMV co-occurrence, with a repertoire-size bias correction applied to TCR pairs. To estimate false discovery rates, a later analysis permuted the HLA or CMV assignments 20 times. In a later analysis, co-occurring TCRs were grouped using DBSCAN, and TCRdist sequence similarity was added for clustering within HLA-allele-positive subsets. For co-occurrence clustering, repertoires with fewer than 30,000 or more than 120,000 public chains were excluded, along with roughly 5 repertoires with anomalous nucleotide sharing. The immuneACCESS repertoire file appears here via TCRdb, limited to in-frame rearrangements. These files lack a portion of the clones; in checked studies, under half of the deficit traces to unresolved V genes, and the cause of the others is not known. The DNA gave D and trimming, while V, J and clone size come from that table. Within this sample are approximately 300,000 clones, with about four fifths of them counted one time only. About 2% of the sample comes from the top ten.

Taken from the germline V gene, the CDR1 and CDR2 loops are MGHDK and SYGVNS. Relative to germline, V is missing 4 bases and J is missing 12 bases, with 5 bases of the junction outside any gene match. The CDR3 starts with the cysteine, ends with the phenylalanine, and has 12 residues. CDR3 DNA is the only sequence kept; it has 36 bases, read in frame from the first base. The paper as a whole reports these results and caveats: A cluster of highly shared sequence variants was judged likely to be a technical artifact of the sequencing pipeline. In a later analysis, HLA-associated TCR beta chains showed more clonal expansion and lower generation probabilities than non-associated chains that were equally common. In a later analysis, the rate of TCR association differed among HLA loci, with DRB1 alleles having the most associated TCRs and HLA-C alleles having the fewest. Most TCR sequences were seen in very few donors, while some public TCRs were found in many individuals. Immune exposure information for the cohort was limited to CMV serostatus. Because HLA typing was missing for some donors at each locus, association tests included only the typed subset. The study listed approximately 150 TCR beta chains as associated with cytomegalovirus. V-gene and J-gene trimming of TCR beta chains was associated with a missense DCLRE1C variant in a later genetic analysis, and the association was replicated in an independent cohort. Presence/absence analyses assumed roughly uniform sequencing depth across donors, an assumption that may not hold. The authors suggested that the approach could potentially be extended to other disease states and immunological phenotypes. The cohort was sequenced for TCR beta chains only, and without alpha or paired-chain data the features that could be detected were limited. In an earlier analysis of about 540 of the donors, most TCR beta V segments were observed in productive rearrangements about 87% or about 30% of the time, broadly matching IMGT annotations. A later analysis reported that several top co-occurrence clusters appeared linked to parvovirus B19, influenza, CMV and Epstein-Barr virus. Because the 87-base-pair reads could not distinguish some IMGT-functional V segments, including TRBV6-2 and TRBV6-3, those segments were excluded. A later analysis associated 15,000 to 20,000 TCR beta sequences with specific HLA alleles at a false discovery rate of 0.05. When HLA alleles, especially DR and DQ, strongly co-occurred, attributing TCR associations to individual alleles was difficult. The earlier analysis of 587 of the donors excluded roughly 17 rarely observed V segments, including chromosome 9 orphons, because counts were too low. A later genetic analysis reported fewer N-insertions in productive TCRs among donors in an Asian-associated ancestry cluster than the roughly 650-donor mean. In vitro tests confirmed that a few of the cytomegalovirus-associated TCR beta chains recognize cytomegalovirus antigens. Correlated functional status among segregating V segments might be attributable to linkage disequilibrium, but an unknown experimental factor could not be ruled out. A further reported finding was that TCR beta sequences accurately predicted the HLA-A and HLA-B alleles for most subjects in the first cohort. Cytomegalovirus status was reported to be diagnosed by the classifier with high specificity and sensitivity in both the original and validation cohorts. According to a later analysis, most CMV-associated TCR beta chains appeared to be HLA-restricted, and the HLA associations seemed to be driven largely by CMV exposure.

For this clone: Its antigen is not yet known. Base qualities are not at hand, and no much larger clone is one base apart.

The cohort was made up of about 670 healthy bone marrow donors. All cohort members were sampled while nominally healthy, although unrecorded immune exposures were likely present. The donor tested CMV seropositive and was one of the 289 seropositive cohort members. A peripheral blood sample was collected from each donor, and TCR beta sequencing was performed on peripheral blood mononuclear cells. The Qiagen DNeasy Blood Extraction Kit was used to extract genomic DNA from the blood cell samples. The sample consisted of PBMCs. The TCR sequence derives from a woman aged 40 to 50 in good health and CMV-seropositive. Recombination linked TRBV25-1 to TRBJ1-1, and 10 junctional nucleotides match TRBD1. The CDR3 protein sequence reads: CASSVTGGKTFF. The nucleotide sequence is TGTGCCAGCAGTGTGACAGGGGGCAAAACTTTCTTT.